Each of the 19 T cell receptor beta chains below was sequenced from the same sample in a study of T cells in Graves' hyperthyroidism and ophthalmopathy. Amplification of TCR beta CDR3 regions used RNA as the template. In the first-round RT-PCR of the TCR CDR3, the HTBI primer set was used. Via MiXCR, TCRdb re-called the multiplex PCR reads, giving one row per CDR3 protein. The sample records about 640,000 distinct CDR3 sequences, roughly 15% being singletons. The sample taken for sequencing was blood. Receptor source: a woman aged 45-60 years with Graves' ophthalmopathy.

This clonotype came up many times. This chain links TRBV13 with TRBJ1-4; tentative D call: TRBD1 (5 bases). Per germline, CDR1 PRHDT and CDR2 FYEKMQ (reference sequence). The CDR3 sequence is 15 residues long. Trimming took off 3 bases at V and 0 bases at J, with 8 bases between the two ends. The CDR3 loop is CASSFQGATNEKLFF. CDR3 bases: TGTGCCAGCAGCTTCCAGGGTGCAACTAATGAAAAACTGTTTTTT.

This clonotype was found many times. The chain has TRBV28 and TRBJ2-7, with TRBD1 matching over 9 bases. Germline loops: CDR1 MDHEN, CDR2 SYDVKM. V trimming: 6 bases; J trimming: 3 bases; junction bases outside the gene matches: 9. The CDR3 runs to 15 residues. The CDR3, as DNA: TGTGCCAGCAGCGAAACGACAGGGGGATACTACGAGCAGTACTTC. This encodes CASSETTGGYYEQYF.

The chain uses TRBV15 and TRBJ2-1; 16 nucleotides line up with TRBD2. The germline gives CDR1 LNHNV, CDR2 YYDKDF (reference sequence). This CDR3 has 18 residues. Trimming cost V 3 bases and J 9 bases; bases outside gene matches: 11. CDR3 residues: CATSRAPGLAGGLSEQFF. As DNA, the CDR3 is TGTGCCACCAGCAGGGCCCCGGGACTAGCGGGAGGGCTAAGTGAGCAGTTCTTC.

This chain links TRBV4-1 with TRBJ1-1, with a tentative D call TRBD1 (5 bases). The germline gives CDR1 MGHRA, CDR2 YSYEKL. The CDR3 spans 14 residues. The V end lost 3 bases, the J end lost 8 bases, and 16 bases lay between the germline ends. The CDR3 DNA reads as TGCGCCAGCAGCCAGGATGGGACGGCGAGAGAAGCTTTCTTT. It codes for CASSQDGTAREAFF.

In the case of this clonotype: Just one base apart from a much larger clone, this may be a read error. CDR3 in amino acids: CVSSAGSNQPQHF. In nucleotides, the CDR3 is TGTGTCAGCAGTGCAGGCAGCAATCAGCCCCAGCATTTT. The chain is built from TRBV6-1 and TRBJ1-5, with D uncertain. The CDR3 runs to 13 residues. Germline values: CDR1 MNHNS, CDR2 SASEGT.

This chain uses TRBV18 with TRBJ1-1, with D possibly being TRBD1 (6 bases). V dropped 6 bases and J dropped 8 bases, with 19 bases sitting between them. In germline, CDR1 is KGHSH, CDR2 LQKENI. The CDR3 consists of 14 residues. CDR3 in amino acids: CASSPPDGGAEAFF. The CDR3 DNA sequence: TGTGCCAGCTCGCCCCCCGACGGGGGGGCAGAAGCTTTCTTT.

The rearrangement uses TRBV15 and TRBJ2-1; D is uncertain. The CDR3 has 14 amino acids. Germline V gives CDR1 LNHNV, CDR2 YYDKDF (reference sequence). The ends were cut back, 7 bases at V and 5 bases at J, with 15 bases in the middle. CDR3 DNA sequence: TGTGCCACCACCAGCTCTGGACGGGACAATGAGCAGTTCTTC. It codes for CATTSSGRDNEQFF.

This clonotype was counted a few times. The chain recombines TRBV5-5 with TRBJ1-1; D gene uncertain. V lost 0 bases and J 5 bases, leaving 17 bases between the germline ends. Germline V gene sequence: CDR1 SGHKS, CDR2 YYEKEE (reference sequence). The CDR3 is made up of 16 amino acids. CDR3 sequence reads: CASSLVGLHGSTEAFF. CDR3 DNA: TGTGCCAGCAGCTTGGTGGGATTACACGGGTCGACTGAAGCTTTCTTT.

This clonotype was seen at least ten times. This rearrangement joins TRBV24-1 to TRBJ2-1, with D perhaps matching TRBD1 or TRBD2 (6 bases each). Per germline, CDR1 KGHDR and CDR2 SFDVKD. V was pared by 1 base and J by 9 bases, with 15 bases between. The CDR3 is 15 residues long. CDR3 region: CATSDLGMGGSEQFF. DNA for the CDR3: TGTGCCACCAGTGATTTAGGCATGGGGGGCAGTGAGCAGTTCTTC.

This clonotype was counted ten times or more. The chain carries TRBV28 and TRBJ2-4; perhaps TRBD1 as D (6 bases). Trimming removed 4 bases at V and 1 base at J, with 14 bases between. The length of the CDR3 is 16 residues. Germline values: CDR1 MDHEN, CDR2 SYDVKM. The DNA for the CDR3 is TGTGCCAGCAGTTCCAAGGACAGAGGCGCCAAAAACATTCAGTACTTC. Protein: CASSSKDRGAKNIQYF.

Of note for this clonotype: Its ends do not fully match the called genes, so a read error is possible. The rearrangement links TRBV7-3 to TRBJ1-1; 10 bases agree with TRBD1. Germline V lookup: CDR1 SGHTA, CDR2 FQGTGA. This CDR3 is built from 16 residues. The CDR3 region is CASSQTGGVRITEALF. CDR3 nucleotides: TGTGCCAGCAGCCAGACAGGGGGCGTTCGTATCACTGAAGCTCTCTTT. Complete variable domain (other parts from reference TRBV7-3 and TRBJ1-1): GAGVSQTPSNKVTEKGKYVELRCDPISGHTALYWYRQSLGQGPEFLIYFQGTGAADDSGLPNDRFFAVRPEGSVSTLKIQRTERGDSAVYLCASSQTGGVRITEALFGQGTRLTVV.

This clonotype has a count of ten or more. The chain recombines TRBV20-1 with TRBJ2-5; TRBD2 matches at 14 bases. V gave up 6 bases and J gave up 7 bases; unmatched junction bases: 13. The CDR3 spans 16 residues. Germline values: CDR1 DFQATT, CDR2 SNEGSKA (reference sequence). CDR3 loop: CSAAMGLAGVGGTQYF. Written as DNA, the CDR3 is TGCAGTGCCGCCATGGGACTAGCGGGAGTTGGTGGGACCCAGTACTTC.

This clonotype was observed many times. This chain uses TRBV30 with TRBJ2-3; 8 bases are shared with TRBD2. CDR3 length: 16 amino acids. V lost 2 bases to trimming and J lost 1 base; unmatched junction nucleotides: 8. CDR1 is GTSNPN, CDR2 SVGIG, per germline (reference sequence). DNA of the CDR3: TGTGCCTGGAGTCGGGGGGGGGAGTGGGGCACAGATACGCAGTATTTT. This encodes CAWSRGGEWGTDTQYF. The full variable domain, with the rest looked up from reference TRBV30 and TRBJ2-3, is SQTIHQWPATLVQPVGSPLSLECTVEGTSNPNLYWYRQAAGRGLQLLFYSVGIGQISSEVPQNLSASRPQDRQFILSSKKLLLSDSGFYLCAWSRGGEWGTDTQYFGPGTRLTVL.

Ten or more counts support this clonotype. V gene TRBV27 combines with J gene TRBJ1-2; D may be TRBD1 (5 bases). CDR1 is MNHEY and CDR2 is SMNVEV in the germline V gene (reference sequence). Trimming removed 3 bases at V and 3 bases at J, with 20 bases between. CDR3 length equals 17 residues. CDR3 residues: CASSFVGGKTLHYGYTF. The CDR3 DNA is TGTGCCAGCAGTTTCGTTGGGGGAAAAACACTTCACTATGGCTACACCTTC.

The table lists this clonotype with many counts. The rearrangement uses TRBV5-1 and TRBJ2-7, with 12 bases matching TRBD2. The V gene end was trimmed by 7 bases and the J gene end by 5 bases; junction bases not matched to a gene: 10. The CDR3 is 15 residues long. In germline, CDR1 is SGHRS, CDR2 YFSETQ. The DNA of the CDR3 is TGCGCCAGCTCCGGACTAGCGGGATCCCCCCACGAGCAGTACTTC. Its protein product is CASSGLAGSPHEQYF. The full variable domain, with the rest looked up from reference TRBV5-1 and TRBJ2-7, is KAGVTQTPRYLIKTRGQQVTLSCSPISGHRSVSWYQQTPGQGLQFLFEYFSETQRNKGNFPGRFSGRQFSNSRSEMNVSTLELGDSALYLCASSGLAGSPHEQYFGPGTRLTVT.

The CDR3 coding sequence is TGTGCCATCAGTGAGTCGGCCAGGAGCACAGATACGCAGTATTTT. It specifies CAISESARSTDTQYF. The rearrangement joins TRBV10-3 to TRBJ2-3; no reliable D call. The CDR3 covers 15 residues. V lost 0 bases and J lost 0, with 7 bases in between. Germline CDR1 reads ENHRY; CDR2 reads SYGVKD.

This clonotype was observed many times. The chain joins TRBV13 to TRBJ2-2; 12 bases match TRBD2. Germline CDR1 PRHDT, CDR2 FYEKMQ (reference sequence). The CDR3 contains 16 residues. The J segment lost 4 bases and the V segment lost 6 bases, leaving 6 bases of the junction unmatched. The CDR3 here is CASSQPGLAGTGELFF. The CDR3 bases are TGTGCCAGCAGTCAGCCGGGACTAGCGGGCACCGGGGAGCTGTTTTTT.

Concerning this clonotype itself: The junction shows a germline mismatch at one end, possibly a read error. V is TRBV13 and J is TRBJ2-7; perhaps TRBD1 as D (6 bases). The germline CDR1 and CDR2 sequences are PRHDT and FYEKMQ (reference sequence). The CDR3 consists of 14 residues. CDR3 DNA: TGTGCCAGCGGCTTAGTAGGACAGAGCTACGAGCAGTACTTC. Protein product: CASGLVGQSYEQYF.

Points on this clonotype: A much larger clone is a single base away; this may be a read error. Given the absence of the conserved phenylalanine or tryptophan at the CDR3 end, a read error is likely. This chain joins TRBV15 and TRBJ1-2; 9 nucleotides match TRBD1. V was clipped by 0 bases and J by 2 bases; unmatched bases: 1. Germline CDR1 is LNHNV and CDR2 is YYDKDF (reference sequence). The CDR3 consists of 15 residues. CDR3 bases: TGTGCCACCAGCAGAGAACAGGGGGCCAACTATGGCTACACCTCC. Protein sequence: CATSREQGANYGYTS.